These 30 T cell receptor beta chains originate from one sample sequenced in a study of shared clonotypes between healthy human individuals. The method was immunoSEQ multiplex PCR; TCRdb's version includes in-frame clones alone and lacks a portion of them. The top ten clones hold approximately 0.5% of a sample with about 1 million clones, about 84% of them seen once. The sample consisted of memory CD4+ T cells from PBMCs. Subset indicated: CD45RA-negative fraction. Receptors were obtained from a young man in good health. Some clones in this sample may be carry-over from other donors' samples.

J is TRBJ1-2 and V is TRBV6-1; D unresolved. Deletions cut 4 bases from V and 7 bases from J, with 13 bases between. Germline-derived CDR1 and CDR2 are MNHNS and SASEGT. The CDR3 is 13 amino acids. The DNA for the CDR3 is TGTGCCAGCAGTGCGGGCCTCGCCGTTGGCTACACCTTC. Protein: CASSAGLAVGYTF.

This chain joins TRBV19 and TRBJ2-3; a possible D gene is TRBD1 (6 bases). From germline, CDR1 is LNHDA and CDR2 SQIVND (reference sequence). Deletions cut 2 bases from V and 0 bases from J, with 9 bases between. The CDR3 spans 15 residues. CDR3 sequence (DNA): TGTGCCAGTAGTATACTGGGGGCTAGCACAGATACGCAGTATTTT. This encodes CASSILGASTDTQYF.

V is TRBV5-6 and J is TRBJ2-5, with TRBD2 matching 10 bases. Germline-derived CDR1 and CDR2 are SGHDT and YYEEEE. The CDR3 extends over 15 amino acids. The ends lost 3 bases at V and 5 bases at J; junction bases unmatched: 7. In DNA form, the CDR3 reads TGTGCCAGCAGCTCCCTAGCGGGAGATGGGGAGACCCAGTACTTC. It yields the protein CASSSLAGDGETQYF.

Notes on this clone: A much larger clone differs by one base, so this may be a read error. The V and J genes are TRBV5-4 and TRBJ2-3, with D tentatively TRBD1 or TRBD2 (5 bases each). Trimming took off 4 bases at V and 0 bases at J, with 6 bases between the two ends. This CDR3 contains 13 residues. CDR1 SGHNT and CDR2 YYREEE come from the germline V gene (reference sequence). The CDR3 protein is CASSRDSTDTQYF. The DNA for the CDR3 is TGTGCCAGCAGCCGGGACAGCACAGATACGCAGTATTTT.

The V call is TRBV28, the J call TRBJ1-4, with 8 bases lining up with TRBD1. The V segment lost 5 bases and the J segment 4 bases; nucleotides outside the gene matches: 6. CDR1 is MDHEN, CDR2 SYDVKM, per germline. The CDR3 spans 15 residues. The CDR3 nucleotides are TGTGCCAGCAGTCCCTCAGGGGGCTTTAATGAAAAACTGTTTTTT. Its translation: CASSPSGGFNEKLFF.

This sequence joins TRBV18 and TRBJ2-7, with TRBD1 matching over 9 bases. V dropped 3 bases and J dropped 0; count of bases not matched to a gene: 6. CDR1 is KGHSH and CDR2 is LQKENI in the germline V gene. The CDR3 loop spans 16 amino acids. In nucleotides, the CDR3 is TGTGCCAGCTCACCGAGCCAGACAGGGGGCTCCTACGAGCAGTACTTC. Encoded protein: CASSPSQTGGSYEQYF.

V is TRBV30 and J is TRBJ1-5, with D possibly TRBD1 on 6 matching bases. With 3 bases removed from V and 5 bases from J, the gap between germline ends came to 20 bases. Germline lookup yields CDR1 GTSNPN and CDR2 SVGIG (reference sequence). The length of the CDR3 is 16 residues. In DNA form, the CDR3 reads TGTGCCTGGAGCCCACTAAGGGGGGCGCGGGATCAGCCCCAGCATTTT. It is translated as CAWSPLRGARDQPQHF. Looking up the rest from reference TRBV30 and TRBJ1-5 gives the full variable domain: SQTIHQWPATLVQPVGSPLSLECTVEGTSNPNLYWYRQAAGRGLQLLFYSVGIGQISSEVPQNLSASRPQDRQFILSSKKLLLSDSGFYLCAWSPLRGARDQPQHFGDGTRLSIL.

The genes are TRBV28 and TRBJ2-1; 10 bases are shared with TRBD2. This CDR3 spans 18 amino acids. From germline, CDR1 is MDHEN and CDR2 SYDVKM. The J segment lost 0 bases and the V segment lost 4 bases, leaving 9 bases of the junction unmatched. The CDR3 nucleotides are TGTGCCAGCAGTTCGCTAGCGGGGGCACCAAGCTCCTACAATGAGCAGTTCTTC. This codes for CASSSLAGAPSSYNEQFF.

J is TRBJ2-5 and V is TRBV29-1, with D possibly TRBD2 on 5 matching bases. This CDR3 is built from 14 residues. Per germline, CDR1 SQVTM and CDR2 ANQGSEA. V lost 0 bases to trimming and J lost 1 base, with 9 bases between them. The DNA for the CDR3 is TGCAGCGTTGAAGATTCGGGAACCCAAGAGACCCAGTACTTC. As protein: CSVEDSGTQETQYF.

This rearrangement joins TRBV19 to TRBJ2-3, with a possible D match to TRBD2 (5 bases). In germline, CDR1 is LNHDA, CDR2 SQIVND (reference sequence). V lost 7 bases and J lost 1, with 9 bases in between. CDR3 size: 13 residues. The CDR3 reads CASKAAGTDTQYF. CDR3 sequence (DNA): TGTGCCAGTAAAGCGGCCGGCACAGATACGCAGTATTTT.

The rearrangement uses TRBV9 and TRBJ2-3; TRBD1 is a possible D gene (5 bases). Trimming removed 0 bases from V and 2 bases from J, with 10 bases in between. The CDR3 totals 15 residues. Germline V gives CDR1 SGDLS, CDR2 YYNGEE. The CDR3 loop is CASSVGIGDTDTQYF. The CDR3 DNA sequence: TGTGCCAGCAGCGTAGGAATAGGGGACACAGATACGCAGTATTTT.

V and J are TRBV28 and TRBJ2-1, with no clear D. Germline CDR1 and CDR2: MDHEN and SYDVKM. CDR3 length equals 15 residues. The DNA of the CDR3 is TGTGCTCTAACTCCGGCGGATGCCTCCTACAATGAGCAGTTCTTC. It translates to CALTPADASYNEQFF.

V and J are TRBV9 and TRBJ2-5; D may be TRBD2 (6 bases). The V gene lost 4 bases and the J gene lost 4 bases, with 20 bases spanning the gap. This CDR3 is built from 16 residues. Germline assignment: CDR1 SGDLS and CDR2 YYNGEE. This CDR3 is CASSRRSSATSETQYF. CDR3 DNA: TGTGCCAGCAGCCGTAGGTCTAGCGCGACCTCAGAGACCCAGTACTTC.

The V and J genes are TRBV7-8 and TRBJ2-2; D is possibly TRBD2 (6 bases). The V end was cut by 1 base, the J end by 3 bases, with 9 bases between. CDR3 length: 15 amino acids. Per germline, CDR1 SGHVS and CDR2 FQNEAQ. CDR3: CASSLVGGDTGELFF. The CDR3 DNA reads TGTGCCAGCAGCTTAGTGGGGGGTGACACCGGGGAGCTGTTTTTT.

The table lists this clone with a few counts. This rearrangement joins TRBV10-3 to TRBJ1-1, with 7 positions matching TRBD1. The CDR3 consists of 14 residues. CDR1 and CDR2 from the germline V gene are ENHRY and SYGVKD. V gave up 7 bases and J gave up 7 bases; unmatched junction bases: 12. The CDR3 is CAIMKETGRNEAFF. Here the CDR3 DNA reads TGTGCCATCATGAAGGAGACAGGGCGGAATGAAGCTTTCTTT.

CDR3 residues: CASSSSGLNNEKLFF. CDR3 in DNA: TGTGCCAGCAGCTCCTCGGGTCTCAATAATGAAAAACTGTTTTTT. The J gene is TRBJ1-4, the V gene TRBV7-8, with D uncertain. With 4 bases removed from V and 4 bases from J, the gap between germline ends came to 13 bases. In germline, CDR1 is SGHVS, CDR2 FQNEAQ. The CDR3 runs 15 residues. Full variable domain (remainder filled in from reference TRBV7-8 and TRBJ1-4): GAGVSQSPRYKVAKRGQDVALRCDPISGHVSLFWYQQALGQGPEFLTYFQNEAQLDKSGLPSDRFFAERPEGSVSTLKIQRTQQEDSAVYLCASSSSGLNNEKLFFGSGTQLSVL.

The J gene is TRBJ2-2, the V gene TRBV9, with 8 bases aligning to TRBD1. The junction had 6 bases not matched to a gene; V was cut back by 5 bases and J by 6 bases. This CDR3 has 14 residues. CDR1 SGDLS and CDR2 YYNGEE come from the germline V gene. The CDR3 here is CASSPWTGPGELFF. The CDR3 DNA reads TGTGCCAGCAGTCCTTGGACAGGGCCCGGGGAGCTGTTTTTT.

The rearrangement joins TRBV5-4 to TRBJ2-5, with 9 bases lining up with TRBD1. Unmatched junction bases numbered 6, after V lost 4 bases and J lost 5 bases. Germline V lookup: CDR1 SGHNT, CDR2 YYREEE (reference sequence). The CDR3 consists of 14 residues. The CDR3 bases are TGTGCCAGCAGCATCCGGGACAGGGCGGAGACCCAGTACTTC. As protein: CASSIRDRAETQYF.

Of note for this clone: The sample contains more than one DNA sequence encoding this CDR3. The chain joins TRBV5-1 to TRBJ1-1, with D possibly matching TRBD1 (6 bases). CDR1 is SGHRS, CDR2 YFSETQ, per germline. V gave up 4 bases and J gave up 3 bases, with 16 bases separating them. This CDR3 spans 15 amino acids. CDR3 sequence (DNA): TGCGCCAGCAGCCTACAGGGTGGGGTGGACACTGAAGCTTTCTTT. It codes for CASSLQGGVDTEAFF.

On this clone: Other DNA sequences within the sample encode an identical CDR3. V usage is TRBV6-5 and J usage is TRBJ2-7; TRBD1 or TRBD2 may be the D gene (5 bases each). Germline lookup yields CDR1 MNHEY and CDR2 SVGAGI. V gave up 5 bases and J gave up 2 bases, with 16 bases separating them. This CDR3 has 15 amino acids. The CDR3 loop reads CASSLGRGAAYEQYF. The CDR3 DNA reads as TGTGCCAGCAGTCTCGGGCGAGGGGCAGCCTACGAGCAGTACTTC.

The chain joins TRBV5-1 to TRBJ2-3; D gene ambiguous. This CDR3 has 14 amino acids. The V gene's germline CDR1 is SGHRS and CDR2 YFSETQ. Between the trimmed V and J ends, which lost 0 bases and 4 bases, there was a span of 9 bases. CDR3 amino acids: CASSLVLVPDTQYF. In nucleotides, the CDR3 is TGCGCCAGCAGCTTGGTGCTCGTCCCAGATACGCAGTATTTT.

V gene TRBV5-5 combines with J gene TRBJ2-2; D is perhaps TRBD1 or TRBD2 (5 bases each). The CDR3 sequence is 15 residues long. Trimming stripped 4 bases from V and 1 base from J, with 11 bases between. Germline lookup yields CDR1 SGHKS and CDR2 YYEKEE (reference sequence). The CDR3 nucleotides read TGTGCCAGCAGCAGAGGGACGGAGAACACCGGGGAGCTGTTTTTT. Its protein product is CASSRGTENTGELFF.

This clone appeared a few times. The chain uses TRBV30 and TRBJ1-3, with TRBD1 matching over 8 bases. Germline V gene data show CDR1 as GTSNPN and CDR2 as SVGIG (reference sequence). This CDR3 comprises 13 residues. V lost 3 bases and J lost 11; bases outside the gene matches: 9. The CDR3 DNA follows: TGTGCCTGGAGGACCCACAGGGGGACATCCATATATTTT. This gives the protein CAWRTHRGTSIYF. Full variable domain (remainder filled in from reference TRBV30 and TRBJ1-3): SQTIHQWPATLVQPVGSPLSLECTVEGTSNPNLYWYRQAAGRGLQLLFYSVGIGQISSEVPQNLSASRPQDRQFILSSKKLLLSDSGFYLCAWRTHRGTSIYFGEGSWLTVV.

CDR3 sequence (DNA): TGTGCCAGCGGCGGAGAGGCCAGGGCAAGCTCTGGGGCCAACGTCCTGACTTTC. Its protein is CASGGEARASSGANVLTF. This chain connects TRBV2 to TRBJ2-6; a weak D match, TRBD1 (5 bases). The CDR3 length is 18 residues. Germline V gives CDR1 SNHLY, CDR2 FYNNEI. Trimming pared 8 bases from V and 0 bases from J, leaving 20 bases between.

This clone appeared a few times. The chain employs TRBV19 and TRBJ2-7; possible D gene TRBD1, 6 bases. Germline V lookup: CDR1 LNHDA, CDR2 SQIVND (reference sequence). V was trimmed by 5 bases and J by 0 bases, leaving 14 bases between them. The CDR3 loop spans 15 amino acids. CDR3 amino acids: CASSRRQQGSYEQYF. CDR3 DNA: TGTGCCAGTAGTCGACGCCAACAGGGCTCCTACGAGCAGTACTTC.

The rearrangement uses TRBV7-2 and TRBJ1-2; D is undetermined. Trimming took 5 bases from V and 0 from J, leaving 10 bases between them. The germline CDR1 and CDR2 sequences are SGHTA and FQGNSA. There are 14 residues in the CDR3. This CDR3 reads CASSQSRSNYGYTF. CDR3 DNA: TGTGCCAGCAGCCAAAGTCGCTCTAACTATGGCTACACCTTC. The full variable domain, rest sourced from reference TRBV7-2 and TRBJ1-2, is GAGVSQSPSNKVTEKGKDVELRCDPISGHTALYWYRQSLGQGLEFLIYFQGNSAPDKSGLPSDRFSAERTGGSVSTLTIQRTQQEDSAVYLCASSQSRSNYGYTFGSGTRLTVV.

This chain connects TRBV5-1 to TRBJ2-5; D remains ambiguous. CDR1 SGHRS and CDR2 YFSETQ come from the germline V gene. V lost 1 base, J lost 1 base, and 2 bases lay in between. The CDR3 has 12 amino acids. Here the CDR3 reads CASSLIQETQYF. Written as DNA, the CDR3 is TGCGCCAGCAGCTTGATCCAAGAGACCCAGTACTTC.

This clone has ten or more counts. V is TRBV7-9 and J is TRBJ2-5; D is possibly TRBD1 (5 bases). The V and J ends lost 1 base and 4 bases respectively, with 13 bases between them. The CDR3 length is 15 residues. Germline V gives CDR1 SEHNR, CDR2 FQNEAQ (reference sequence). The CDR3 DNA is TGTGCCAGCAGCTTAGGAGGTCAGGGTAGAGAGACCCAGTACTTC. Amino acid sequence: CASSLGGQGRETQYF. Looking up the rest from reference TRBV7-9 and TRBJ2-5 gives the full variable domain: DTGVSQNPRHKITKRGQNVTFRCDPISEHNRLYWYRQTLGQGPEFLTYFQNEAQLEKSRLLSDRFSAERPKGSFSTLEIQRTEQGDSAMYLCASSLGGQGRETQYFGPGTRLLVL.

Points on this clone: The likely explanation is a read error, given a far larger clone one base away. Different DNA sequences within this sample yield the same CDR3. The V and J genes are TRBV5-4 and TRBJ2-7; D remains ambiguous. V lost 3 bases and J lost 2, with 3 bases in between. Germline V CDR1 and CDR2: SGHNT, YYREEE (reference sequence). The CDR3 loop spans 11 amino acids. CDR3 protein: CASSSTYEQYF. DNA of the CDR3: TGTGCCAGCAGCTCCACCTACGAGCAGTACTTC. Variable domain in full (rest from reference TRBV5-4 and TRBJ2-7): ETGVTQSPTHLIKTRGQQVTLRCSSQSGHNTVSWYQQALGQGPQFIFQYYREEENGRGNFPPRFSGLQFPNYSSELNVNALELDDSALYLCASSSTYEQYFGPGTRLTVT.

The rearrangement joins TRBV18 to TRBJ1-4, with D tentatively TRBD1 (5 bases). Germline lookup yields CDR1 KGHSH and CDR2 LQKENI. The CDR3 runs 16 residues. Trimming removed 1 base from V and 8 bases from J, with 17 bases in between. The DNA of the CDR3 is TGTGCCAGCTCACCACTCGGTTCGGGTGCAGGGGAAAAACTGTTTTTT. Protein sequence: CASSPLGSGAGEKLFF.